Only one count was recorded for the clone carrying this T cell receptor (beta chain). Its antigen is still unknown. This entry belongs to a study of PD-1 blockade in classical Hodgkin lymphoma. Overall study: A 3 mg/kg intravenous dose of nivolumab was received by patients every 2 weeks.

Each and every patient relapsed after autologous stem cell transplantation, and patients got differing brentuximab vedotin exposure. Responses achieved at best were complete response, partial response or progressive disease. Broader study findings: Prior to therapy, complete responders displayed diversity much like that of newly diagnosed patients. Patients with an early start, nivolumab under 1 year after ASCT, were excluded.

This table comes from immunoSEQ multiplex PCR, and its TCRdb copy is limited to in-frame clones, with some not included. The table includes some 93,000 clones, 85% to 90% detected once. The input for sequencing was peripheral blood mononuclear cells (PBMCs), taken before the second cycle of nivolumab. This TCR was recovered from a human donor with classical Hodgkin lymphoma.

CDR3 in amino acids: CASRGAAGTAYEQYF. CDR3 sequence (DNA): TGTGCCAGCAGGGGGGCGGCCGGGACAGCCTACGAGCAGTACTTC. The rearrangement joins TRBV28 to TRBJ2-7; 7 positions agree with TRBD1. The CDR3 is 15 amino acids. V dropped 6 bases and J dropped 2; count of bases not matched to a gene: 10. Germline assignment: CDR1 MDHEN and CDR2 SYDVKM.